A selection of T cell receptor beta chains follows, all from one sample in a study of T cell changes during pregnancy in multiple sclerosis. TCRdb's copy holds only in-frame clones and misses some; the assay was immunoSEQ multiplex PCR. The repertoire consists of tens of thousands of clones, with roughly 92% occurring once and the leading ten covering 0.67%. The input for sequencing was CD4+ T cells from peripheral blood mononuclear cells, taken in the first trimester of pregnancy. All receptors derive from a female donor with multiple sclerosis, enrolled in a pregnancy study. Each CDR3 is given with its conserved first and last residue. Each record gives: V gene, J gene, CDR3 protein.

TRBV29-1	TRBJ2-5	CSVGTGNGGETQYF
TRBV5-1	TRBJ2-5	CASSWTGGGETQYF
TRBV5-1	TRBJ2-7	CASSFALGAPSGLPYEQYF
TRBV15	TRBJ2-7	CATSTPAGTGVHEQYF
TRBV4-1	TRBJ2-7	CASSSRDRSYEQYF
TRBV5-4	TRBJ1-1	CASSMTVDTEAFF
TRBV5-1	TRBJ2-5	CASSRGGASTTKETQYF
TRBV12-5	TRBJ1-3	CASSPGAGNTIYF
TRBV27	TRBJ1-1	CASRGRGRLNTEAFF
TRBV27	TRBJ2-5	CASSFGRIPRDTNQRQETQYF
TRBV19	TRBJ1-3	CASTVTGTGGNTIYF
TRBV7-9	TRBJ2-1	CASSWGGLAGGSYNEQFF
TRBV9	TRBJ2-3	CASSVLTGQGNTDTQYF
TRBV28	TRBJ2-5	CASSLRGTETQYF
TRBV30	TRBJ1-6	CAWSVTRFEGGNSPLHF
TRBV28	TRBJ1-1	CASSFQMNTEAFF
TRBV6-1	TRBJ2-7	CASRMGQPYEQYF
TRBV6-1	TRBJ1-1	CASWEGLSEAFF
TRBV29-1	TRBJ2-2	CSVRTGIGELFF
TRBV6-4	TRBJ2-5	CASSDFNRGFQETQYF
TRBV6-5	TRBJ1-4	CASSYGRVGEKLFF
TRBV5-1	TRBJ1-4	CASSLDHPGGEKLFF
TRBV11-3	TRBJ2-1	CASSLGPGGNEQFF
TRBV7-6	TRBJ2-2	CASSLGSSAGELFF
TRBV29-1	TRBJ2-6	CSVSGSGANVLTF
TRBV18	TRBJ1-1	CASRWDRGTEAFF
TRBV5-1	TRBJ1-2	CASTLDRAAGGGYTF
TRBV6-1	TRBJ1-1	CASSELVAAGRNTEAFF
TRBV4-3	TRBJ1-2	CASSQETRRLGGYTF
TRBV9	TRBJ2-3	CASRERGRTSVEADTQYF
TRBV5-1	TRBJ1-4	CASSLGGVGEKLFF
TRBV2	TRBJ1-2	CASSEALLFSATLYGYTF
TRBV7-6	TRBJ2-3	CASSFSTGSTDTQYF
TRBV11-3	TRBJ2-1	CASSPDLFGEQFF
TRBV7-9	TRBJ2-1	CASSLRGGRPRDEQFF
TRBV5-1	TRBJ2-1	CASSLVGGFNNEQFF
TRBV6-6	TRBJ2-7	CASKKGLAGVRYEQYF
TRBV30	TRBJ2-5	CAWSVGLKETQYF
TRBV11-3	TRBJ2-1	CASKAGGADEQFF
TRBV7-3	TRBJ2-5	CASSLSRRSETQYF
TRBV27	TRBJ2-3	CASSPEAGAASGRAGTDTQYF
TRBV27	TRBJ1-1	CASSRTTGVSTEAFF
TRBV25-1	TRBJ2-7	CASSQVDEQYF
TRBV27	TRBJ2-1	CASSWTSGSPNEQFF
TRBV7-2	TRBJ2-1	CASSLTGTSAYNEQFF